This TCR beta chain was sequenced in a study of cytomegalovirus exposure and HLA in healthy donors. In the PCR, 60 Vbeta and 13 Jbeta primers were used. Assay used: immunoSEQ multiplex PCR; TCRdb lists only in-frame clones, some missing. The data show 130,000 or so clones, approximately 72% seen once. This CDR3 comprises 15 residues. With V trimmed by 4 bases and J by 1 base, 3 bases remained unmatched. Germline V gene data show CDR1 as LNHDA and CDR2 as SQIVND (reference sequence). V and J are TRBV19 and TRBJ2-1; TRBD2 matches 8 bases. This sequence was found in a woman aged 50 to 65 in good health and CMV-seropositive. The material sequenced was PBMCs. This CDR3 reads CASSSSGVSYNEQFF. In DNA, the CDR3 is TGTGCCAGTAGTAGTAGCGGGGTGTCCTACAATGAGCAGTTCTTC.